The TCR beta chain under discussion was sequenced for a study of a mutant IDH1 vaccine in newly diagnosed glioma (dated by TCRdb to the early 2020s). Describing the broader study: In the chemotherapy-containing groups, vaccination started alongside temozolomide cycles, whereas in patients who had radiotherapy alone it started 4-6 weeks after radiotherapy. The roughly 30 treated patients were roughly 62% male and around 38% female, with a mean age of around 40 years. Before enrollment, patients had received standard therapy of radiotherapy alone, temozolomide alone, or radiochemotherapy with temozolomide; most received the combination. The week-35 safety follow-up was designated visit V12, and the week-47 end of study was designated visit V13. Six visits were used for peripheral blood collection: V03 (baseline), V05, V07, V10, V12 and V13. For exploratory analyses, longitudinal TCRB deep sequencing was carried out in roughly 23 treated patients wherever samples were available.

Its CDR3 holds 14 amino acids, cysteine through phenylalanine. CDR3 DNA only is kept here, 42 bases in frame from base 1. At the junction V is shortened by 1 base and J by 10 bases, with 14 bases in between. Reading the germline V gene gives CDR1 LGHNA and CDR2 YNFKEQ. Study-wide conclusions, independent of this receptor: According to the authors, sample limitations meant that analyses of patient blood samples could not be reproduced. Immune responses induced by the vaccine were seen in over 80% of patients across multiple MHC alleles. No apparent relationship was observed between pseudoprogression and alterations in the top peripheral T cell clonotypes detected by TCRB sequencing. Availability determined which PBMC samples were chosen for TCRB deep sequencing.

The library was made by the immunoSEQ multiplex PCR assay. Rearranged TCR beta chain sequences were amplified with the hsTCRB Kit following the manufacturer's protocol. An Illumina MiSeq was used to sequence the TCRB libraries. As for the authors' bioinformatics: The kit vendor's proprietary platform handled demultiplexing, trimming and gene mapping. TCRdb took over this immuneACCESS table, retaining in-frame rearrangements with V and J assigned. Such tables are incomplete; in checked studies, under half of the missing clones stem from an unresolved V gene, and the remainder is unexplained. V, J and clone size are those of that table, while D and trimming were read from the DNA. The table for this sample lists around 32,000 clones; roughly 80% of them were counted only once. Roughly 10% of the sample is held by the ten biggest clonotypes. The intended sense of this specimen's time point label: week 35, safety follow-up. A 20-mer mutant IDH1 peptide at 300 micrograms in Montanide made up each vaccine dose, which was injected subcutaneously together with topical imiquimod. Across visits V03 through V10, patients got a total of eight vaccinations, given in weeks 1, 3, 5, 7, 11, 15, 19 and 23. Donors had newly diagnosed WHO grade 3 or 4 IDH1-mutant astrocytomas with loss of nuclear ATRX. The samples were drawn from NOA16, a multicentre, single-arm, open-label phase I trial in Germany that tested a mutant IDH1 peptide vaccine in humans for the first time. Genomic DNA for TCRB sequencing was extracted from EDTA blood using the DNeasy Blood and Tissue Kit.

Details on this clone: The antigen it binds to is not known. Base qualities are missing; no much larger clone stands one base away.

The material sequenced was PBMCs, taken from a glioma patient whose treatment included an IDH1 peptide vaccine. The sequence joins TRBV4-2 to TRBJ2-1, and TRBD2 may be the D gene, going by 6 matching bases. The receptor's source is a woman in her thirties with glioma. Some clones in this sample may be carry-over from other donors' samples. Read as DNA, the sequence is TGTGCCAGCAGCCAAGCTACTAGCAGGAGGGAGCAGTTCTTC. It translates as CASSQATSRREQFF.